This is a list of T cell receptor beta chains from one sample in a study of cytotoxic CD8 clonotypes in ibrutinib-treated CLL. TCRdb's table, derived via immunoSEQ multiplex PCR, lists solely in-frame clones and lacks some. The data contain around 70,000 clones, more than 70% of them seen just once; the ten biggest clones take up 7.5% to 8%. The starting material was PBMCs, obtained at disease progression, from a patient treated with ibrutinib. The receptors originated from a human donor with chronic lymphocytic leukemia. The CDR3 runs from the conserved cysteine through the conserved F or W. A D gene is named only where the DNA matches it firmly. Size is stated for part of the rows, as once, few or many counts, or as a class when the clone is expanded.

J | size | V | D | CDR3 | DNA
TRBJ2-5 | - | TRBV4-1 | TRBD2 | CASSQDRTSGSETQYF | TGCGCCAGCAGCCAAGACAGGACTAGCGGGAGTGAGACCCAGTACTTC
TRBJ2-2 | - | TRBV5-8 | TRBD2 | CASRPGLAGSFAGELFF | TGTGCCAGCAGGCCTGGACTAGCGGGGTCCTTCGCCGGGGAGCTGTTTTTT
TRBJ2-5 | - | TRBV19 | - | CASSIGIRLETQYF | TGTGCCAGTAGTATTGGGATTAGATTAGAGACCCAGTACTTC
TRBJ2-1 | - | TRBV5-6 | TRBD2 | CASSLPGLAGVNEQFF | TGTGCCAGCAGCTTGCCGGGACTAGCGGGGGTAAATGAGCAGTTCTTC
TRBJ1-2 | - | TRBV25-1 | TRBD1 | CASSRGIVYGYTF | TGTGCCAGCAGCAGGGGGATCGTCTATGGCTACACCTTC
TRBJ2-1 | - | TRBV5-1 | TRBD1 | CASTPGTANYNEQFF | TGCGCCAGCACCCCCGGGACAGCGAATTACAATGAGCAGTTCTTC
TRBJ1-6 | - | TRBV11-2 | TRBD1 | CASSWGDRGRSPLHF | TGTGCCAGCAGCTGGGGGGACAGGGGGCGGTCACCCCTCCACTTT
TRBJ1-4 | few | TRBV5-1 | - | CASSLAFSLGSSNEKLFF | TGCGCCAGCAGCTTGGCCTTTAGTCTAGGGAGTAGTAATGAAAAACTGTTTTTT
TRBJ2-7 | - | TRBV5-1 | TRBD2 | CASSLAGSGSLYEQYF | TGCGCCAGCAGCTTGGCCGGAAGCGGGAGCCTCTACGAGCAGTACTTC
TRBJ1-3 | - | TRBV30 | - | CAWTMGSSGNTIYF | TGTGCCTGGACTATGGGCAGCTCTGGAAACACCATATATTTT
TRBJ2-5 | - | TRBV30 | TRBD1 | CAWSEQGAKTQYF | TGTGCCTGGAGTGAACAGGGGGCAAAGACCCAGTACTTC
TRBJ2-3 | - | TRBV7-9 | - | CASSWGEYSTDTQYF | TGTGCCAGCAGCTGGGGGGAATATAGCACAGATACGCAGTATTTT
TRBJ2-7 | - | TRBV5-1 | TRBD1 | CASSWGQGGHEQYF | TGCGCCAGCAGCTGGGGACAGGGGGGCCACGAGCAGTACTTC
TRBJ1-1 | - | TRBV5-1 | - | CASSLVGGKNTEAFF | TGCGCCAGCAGCTTGGTCGGGGGCAAAAACACTGAAGCTTTCTTT
TRBJ1-5 | - | TRBV25-1 | - | CASSRGVSNQPQHF | TGTGCCTCCTCGAGGGGTGTTAGCAATCAGCCCCAGCATTTT
TRBJ2-1 | - | TRBV19 | TRBD2 | CASSIGLAGSYNEQFF | TGTGCCAGTAGTATAGGACTAGCGGGCTCCTACAATGAGCAGTTCTTC
TRBJ2-6 | - | TRBV18 | - | CASSPALPGANVLTF | TGTGCCAGCTCACCAGCGTTACCTGGGGCCAACGTCCTGACTTTC
TRBJ2-1 | - | TRBV5-1 | - | CASSLAAGRANEQFF | TGCGCCAGCAGCTTGGCCGCGGGACGGGCCAATGAGCAGTTCTTC
TRBJ1-2 | few | TRBV2 | TRBD1 | CASSEYRDRANYGYTF | TGTGCCAGCAGTGAATACAGGGACAGAGCTAACTATGGCTACACCTTC
TRBJ2-7 | - | TRBV7-9 | - | CASSLGWISGEQYF | TGTGCCAGCAGCTTAGGGTGGATCAGTGGAGAGCAGTACTTC
TRBJ2-7 | few | TRBV5-1 | - | CASSFLRDRSYEQYF | TGCGCCAGCAGCTTCTTGAGGGACCGCTCCTACGAGCAGTACTTC
TRBJ2-2 | - | TRBV28 | TRBD2 | CASSPSGGAHTGELFF | TGTGCCAGCAGTCCTAGCGGGGGGGCCCACACCGGGGAGCTGTTTTTT
TRBJ2-1 | once | TRBV27 | TRBD2 | CASSPPSGGKDEQFF | TGTGCCAGCAGTCCCCCTAGCGGGGGGAAGGATGAGCAGTTCTTC
TRBJ2-7 | - | TRBV11-3 | TRBD1 | CASSSMGQPYEQYF | TGTGCCAGCAGCTCGATGGGACAGCCCTACGAGCAGTACTTC
TRBJ2-2 | - | TRBV5-1 | - | CASSPGTSNTGELFF | TGCGCCAGCAGCCCAGGGACATCGAACACCGGGGAGCTGTTTTTT
TRBJ1-5 | - | TRBV2 | TRBD1 | CASCNRGFGRPQHF | TGTGCCAGCTGCAACAGGGGGTTCGGTCGGCCCCAGCATTTT
TRBJ2-3 | few | TRBV7-3 | TRBD1 | CASSAWGQGFTDTQYF | TGTGCCAGCAGCGCCTGGGGACAGGGATTCACAGATACGCAGTATTTT
TRBJ2-2 | once | TRBV27 | - | CASSLRGAGELFF | TGTGCCAGCAGTTTAAGGGGGGCCGGGGAGCTGTTTTTT
TRBJ2-7 | - | TRBV2 | - | CASSRDGSYEQYF | TGTGCCAGCAGTCGGGACGGCTCCTACGAGCAGTACTTC
TRBJ1-4 | - | TRBV7-9 | TRBD1 | CASSLTGGEKLFF | TGTGCCAGCAGCTTAACAGGGGGGGAAAAACTGTTTTTT
TRBJ2-7 | once | TRBV11-2 | TRBD1 | CASSSWDRVSEQYF | TGTGCCAGCAGCTCCTGGGACAGGGTAAGCGAGCAGTACTTC
TRBJ2-3 | - | TRBV2 | - | CASSDRGADTQYF | TGTGCCAGCAGTGATCGGGGAGCAGATACGCAGTATTTT